These 19 T cell receptor beta chains were all obtained from the same sample, sequenced in a study of quantifying T cell responses using KT2 cells. Overall study context: cDNA was made from DNase-treated RNA using alpha and beta constant primers.

Each cDNA got a UMI-containing oligo ligated at its 3' end. The first PCR ran 3 to 5 cycles with an equimolar RC1.1 and RC1.2 beta primer mix. TCRdb re-called the UMI-ligation and nested PCR reads through MiXCR, storing one row per CDR3 protein. In the table there are just under 50,000 distinct CDR3 sequences, more than 9% of which are singletons. Source material: PBMCs spiked with cells of the T cell clone KT2. These receptors were collected from a human donor.

Concerning this clonotype itself: A read error may produce the germline difference seen at one junction end. J is TRBJ2-3 and V is TRBV14; D ambiguous. CDR3 length equals 12 residues. CDR1 and CDR2 from the germline V gene are SGHDN and FVKESK. The CDR3 loop is CASSQATYTQYF. CDR3 nucleotides: TGTGCCAGCAGCCAGGCCACATATACGCAGTATTTT.

This clonotype was detected only a few times. This sequence joins TRBV7-8 and TRBJ2-7; possible D gene TRBD1, 6 bases. This CDR3 comprises 13 residues. The germline CDR1 and CDR2 sequences are SGHVS and FQNEAQ. V lost 5 bases to trimming and J lost 4 bases, with 12 bases between them. The CDR3 bases are TGTGCCAGCAGCCGGAGGACAGATTACGAGCAGTACTTC. Translation: CASSRRTDYEQYF.

The V and J genes are TRBV2 and TRBJ2-2, with 11 bases matching TRBD1. The CDR3 has 16 residues. From germline, CDR1 is SNHLY and CDR2 FYNNEI. The junction had 8 bases not matched to a gene; V was cut back by 6 bases and J by 5 bases. CDR3 nucleotides: TGTGCCAGCAGCGCTTCCGGGACAGGGGGTACCGGGGAGCTGTTTTTT. Its translation: CASSASGTGGTGELFF.

Sample share makes this clonotype medium-sized (0.01 to 0.1%). The chain links TRBV14 to TRBJ2-3; weak D call: TRBD2 (7 bases). Germline assignment: CDR1 SGHDN and CDR2 FVKESK. V was cut by 0 bases and J by 3 bases, with 16 bases left in between. The CDR3 covers 17 residues. CDR3 in DNA: TGTGCCAGCAGCCAAGACGAGGCGGGGGCTGCGACAGATACGCAGTATTTT. Translating gives CASSQDEAGAATDTQYF.

The chain carries TRBV5-1 and TRBJ2-6; D remains unclear. Trimming stripped 0 bases from V and 0 bases from J, with 10 bases between. The CDR3 runs to 17 residues. Germline values: CDR1 SGHRS, CDR2 YFSETQ. The CDR3 bases are TGCGCCAGCAGCTTGGATGGACGGAGCTCTGGGGCCAACGTCCTGACTTTC. Translation: CASSLDGRSSGANVLTF.

This clonotype showed up just a few times. The CDR3 sequence: CASTSQVFPGELFF. The DNA of the CDR3 is TGTGCCAGCACCTCGCAAGTATTTCCCGGGGAGCTGTTTTTT. The chain links TRBV6-2 or TRBV6-3 to TRBJ2-2; D not resolved. Trimming took 7 bases from V and 6 from J, leaving 15 bases between them. The germline CDR1 and CDR2 sequences are MNHEY and SVGEGT. This CDR3 has 14 amino acids.

The chain has TRBV10-3 and TRBJ2-7; D gene uncertain. The CDR3 runs to 11 residues. The V and J ends lost 8 bases and 5 bases respectively, with 10 bases between them. CDR1 ENHRY and CDR2 SYGVKD come from the germline V gene. The CDR3 loop is CAIARSHEQYF. CDR3 in DNA: TGTGCCATCGCGAGGTCCCACGAGCAGTACTTC.

This clonotype was counted ten times or more. The genes are TRBV19 and TRBJ1-2, with D maybe TRBD1 (6 bases). CDR1 is LNHDA and CDR2 is SQIVND in the germline V gene (reference sequence). V lost 10 bases and J 4 bases, leaving 13 bases between the germline ends. The length of the CDR3 is 12 residues. CDR3 nucleotide sequence: TGTGCCATCTATGCGGGGGCCTATGGCTACACCTTC. Residues: CAIYAGAYGYTF.

The V and J genes are TRBV7-2 and TRBJ2-1; 11 positions agree with TRBD2. V gave up 5 bases and J gave up 3 bases; unmatched junction bases: 3. Germline CDR1 is SGHTA and CDR2 is FQGNSA. This CDR3 is built from 15 residues. This CDR3 reads CASSLTSGVYNEQFF. The CDR3 bases are TGTGCCAGCAGCCTGACTAGCGGGGTCTACAATGAGCAGTTCTTC.

This clonotype was detected many times. The chain links TRBV12-3 or TRBV12-4 to TRBJ2-3, with 11 positions matching TRBD2. CDR3 length: 15 residues. V was pared by 5 bases and J by 2 bases, with 3 bases of the junction left unmatched. CDR3: CASSASGGHTDTQYF. CDR3 DNA: TGTGCCAGCAGTGCTAGCGGGGGGCACACAGATACGCAGTATTTT.

This clonotype was counted many times. This chain connects TRBV13 to TRBJ2-5, with a weak D call TRBD2 (5 bases). The length of the CDR3 is 18 residues. Germline V gene lookup returns CDR1 PRHDT and CDR2 FYEKMQ (reference sequence). V dropped 0 bases and J dropped 0 bases, with 17 bases sitting between them. Here the CDR3 reads CASSLGDSDRGYQETQYF. DNA of the CDR3: TGTGCCAGCAGCTTAGGGGACTCCGACCGCGGGTACCAAGAGACCCAGTACTTC.

The chain combines TRBV6-5 with TRBJ2-1, with D unclear. The CDR3 length is 16 residues. V shed 6 bases and J shed 0 bases, with 15 bases lying between them. Germline V gives CDR1 MNHEY, CDR2 SVGAGI. The CDR3 nucleotides read TGTGCCAGCAGCCAATGGTACCTTAGCTCCTACAATGAGCAGTTCTTC. Translation: CASSQWYLSSYNEQFF.

Ten or more counts support this clonotype. The rearrangement uses TRBV7-6 and TRBJ1-6; D not certain. V was shortened by 0 bases and J by 10 bases, with 10 bases between the two germline ends. The CDR3 is made up of 14 amino acids. The germline V gene has CDR1 SGHVS and CDR2 FNYEAQ. The CDR3 spells CASSLARTDSPLHF. The CDR3 nucleotides read TGTGCCAGCAGCTTAGCGCGTACAGACTCACCCCTCCACTTT.

The chain is built from TRBV3-1 and TRBJ2-7; TRBD1 aligns across 8 bases. There are 16 residues in the CDR3. Looked up from germline, CDR1 is LGHDT and CDR2 is YNNKEL (reference sequence). The trim removed 0 bases at V and 3 bases at J, leaving 7 bases unmatched. This CDR3 is CASSQDGQGRGYEQYF. CDR3 in DNA: TGTGCCAGCAGCCAAGACGGACAGGGACGGGGCTACGAGCAGTACTTC.

This clonotype came up many times. The chain couples TRBV7-6 to TRBJ2-1, with D possibly being TRBD2 (6 bases). Germline CDR1 is SGHVS and CDR2 is FNYEAQ. The CDR3 spans 14 residues. V was cut by 5 bases and J by 3 bases, with 11 bases left in between. For the CDR3, the DNA is TGTGCCAGCAGCGGATCGGGACTCTACAATGAGCAGTTCTTC. It is translated as CASSGSGLYNEQFF.

This clonotype was counted a few times. The rearrangement links TRBV24-1 to TRBJ1-1; a possible D gene is TRBD1 (6 bases). V was pared by 4 bases and J by 7 bases, with 18 bases between. CDR1 and CDR2 from the germline V gene are KGHDR and SFDVKD. CDR3 size: 15 residues. In DNA, the CDR3 is TGTGCCACCAGTGACCACCGGACAGAATGGGGTGAAGCTTTCTTT. The encoded protein is CATSDHRTEWGEAFF.

This sequence joins TRBV14 and TRBJ1-1; D ambiguous. The CDR3 spans 13 residues. Trimming pared 4 bases from V and 1 base from J, leaving 7 bases between. Germline CDR1 is SGHDN and CDR2 is FVKESK. The CDR3 is CASSRRANTEAFF. The CDR3 coding sequence is TGTGCCAGCAGCCGTAGGGCGAACACTGAAGCTTTCTTT.

This clonotype turned up a few times. The chain is built from TRBV6-5 and TRBJ2-5; 8 nucleotides align to TRBD1. The CDR3 contains 15 residues. After removal of 5 bases from V and 5 bases from J, the junction contained 10 bases not matched to a gene. The germline gives CDR1 MNHEY, CDR2 SVGAGI. CDR3 residues: CASSPPSGGEETQYF. DNA for the CDR3: TGTGCCAGCAGTCCCCCATCAGGGGGCGAGGAGACCCAGTACTTC.

The CDR3 region is CASSYLGTMNTEAFF. In DNA, the CDR3 is TGTGCCAGCAGTTACTTAGGGACCATGAACACTGAAGCTTTCTTT. This chain uses TRBV6-5 with TRBJ1-1; tentative D call: TRBD1 (5 bases). This CDR3 spans 15 amino acids. The germline V gene encodes CDR1 MNHEY and CDR2 SVGAGI. V lost 1 base and J 0 bases, leaving 9 bases between the germline ends.